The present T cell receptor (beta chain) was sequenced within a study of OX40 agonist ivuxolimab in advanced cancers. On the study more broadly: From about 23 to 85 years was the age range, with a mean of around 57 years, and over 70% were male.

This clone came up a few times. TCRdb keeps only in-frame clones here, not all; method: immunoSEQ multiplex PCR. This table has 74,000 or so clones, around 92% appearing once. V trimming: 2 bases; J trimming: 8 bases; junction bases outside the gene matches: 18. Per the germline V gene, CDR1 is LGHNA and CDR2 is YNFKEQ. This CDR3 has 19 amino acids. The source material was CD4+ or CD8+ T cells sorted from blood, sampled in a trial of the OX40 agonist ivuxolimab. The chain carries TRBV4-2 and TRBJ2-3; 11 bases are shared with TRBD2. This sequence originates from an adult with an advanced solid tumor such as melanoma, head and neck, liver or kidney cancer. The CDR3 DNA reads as TGTGCCAGCAGCCAACTTGGGGGATCACTAGCGGGAGCCTCCGGTACGCAGTATTTT. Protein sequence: CASSQLGGSLAGASGTQYF.